This T cell receptor (beta chain) came from a study of Ad26.COV2.S vaccination and SARS-CoV-2 variants. Whole-study results and caveats: Similar non-spike TCR breadth was observed in recipients of vaccine and of placebo.

The treatment was: around 19 received Ad26.COV2.S at low or high dose, single or two shots; roughly five received placebo; per-sample allocation not given. Day 63 after the first vaccine or placebo injection was the time point for sampling. This Boston cohort included adults aged 18-55 years. About this clone: The target antigen is unknown.

Sequenced by immunoSEQ multiplex PCR; TCRdb stores in-frame clones only, minus some. The sample lists about 400,000 clones, approximately 91% seen once, with approximately 1.9% in the top ten. After removal of 8 bases from V and 5 bases from J, the junction contained 10 bases not matched to a gene. Germline V gene lookup returns CDR1 LGHNA and CDR2 YSLEER. The CDR3 spans 14 residues. The starting material was peripheral blood, obtained in a trial of Ad26.COV2.S vaccine versus placebo. This TCR derives from a person aged 18-60 years who received the Ad26.COV2.S COVID-19 vaccine or a placebo. The chain uses TRBV4-3 and TRBJ2-3; 7 bases line up with TRBD2. The CDR3 loop is CASSTGTKGDTQYF. CDR3 nucleotides: TGCGCCAGCTCGACCGGGACTAAGGGAGATACGCAGTATTTT.